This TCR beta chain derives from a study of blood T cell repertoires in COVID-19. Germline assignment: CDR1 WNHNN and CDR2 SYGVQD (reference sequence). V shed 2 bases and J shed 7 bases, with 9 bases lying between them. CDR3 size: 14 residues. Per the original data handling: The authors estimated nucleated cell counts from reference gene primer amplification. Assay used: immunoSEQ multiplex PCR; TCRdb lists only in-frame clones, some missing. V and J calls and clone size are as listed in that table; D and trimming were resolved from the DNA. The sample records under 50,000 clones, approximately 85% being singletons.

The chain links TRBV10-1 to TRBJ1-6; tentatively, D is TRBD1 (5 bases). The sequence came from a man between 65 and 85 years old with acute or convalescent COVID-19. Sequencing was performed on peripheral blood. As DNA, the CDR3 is TGCGCCAGCAGTGAGGGGGCATACAATTCACCCCTCCACTTT. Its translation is CASSEGAYNSPLHF.